This paragraph covers one T cell receptor beta chain sequence. This entry belongs to a study of blood T cell repertoires in COVID-19. Germline loops: CDR1 ENHRY, CDR2 SYGVKD. V dropped 6 bases and J dropped 4 bases, with 18 bases sitting between them. The CDR3 has 15 amino acids. Here immunoSEQ multiplex PCR was the method, and the copy in TCRdb shows in-frame clones only, minus some. The sample includes around 170,000 clones, about 88% of them seen just once. This receptor was obtained from a man aged 60-69 years with COVID-19, enrolled during active disease. The rearrangement uses TRBV10-3 and TRBJ1-2; a possible D gene is TRBD1 (5 bases). The sample was peripheral blood. The DNA of the CDR3 is TGTGCCATCAGCCCACGAGACAGTTTAAGCTATGGCTACACCTTC. Its protein is CAISPRDSLSYGYTF.